Listed here are 31 T cell receptor beta chains from one sample, sequenced in a study of early T cells in non-severe SARS-CoV-2 infection. TCRdb itself ran the 5' RACE reads through MiXCR, one entry per CDR3 protein. The profile shows 45,000 to 70,000 distinct CDR3 sequences, around 8% of them singletons. Sequenced here: whole blood, sampled at baseline. The receptors stem from an adult who was a healthcare worker with PCR-confirmed SARS-CoV-2 infection or an uninfected control (not recorded which).

This clonotype appeared many times. V is TRBV4-1 and J is TRBJ2-1; D remains ambiguous. The CDR3 sequence is 13 residues long. Germline-derived CDR1 and CDR2 are MGHRA and YSYEKL. The ends were cut back, 1 base at V and 6 bases at J, with 7 bases in the middle. The CDR3 DNA is TGCGCCAGCAGCCAAGGTGGTACCAATGAGCAGTTCTTC. Protein product: CASSQGGTNEQFF.

This clonotype was found many times. The rearrangement joins TRBV20-1 to TRBJ2-3; weak D call: TRBD2 (6 bases). Trimming cost V 0 bases and J 4 bases, with 14 bases left between them. Germline values: CDR1 DFQATT, CDR2 SNEGSKA (reference sequence). CDR3 length: 15 residues. The CDR3 nucleotides read TGCAGTGCTAGAGATTGGACTACTTACGCAGATACGCAGTATTTT. It is translated as CSARDWTTYADTQYF.

V usage is TRBV12-3 or TRBV12-4 and J usage is TRBJ2-3, with 9 positions matching TRBD2. V shed 3 bases, J shed 12 bases, and the junction held 4 bases outside the gene matches. This CDR3 is built from 12 residues. CDR3 region: CASSFLAGVQYF. The CDR3 region has the DNA TGTGCCAGCAGTTTTTTAGCGGGAGTACAGTATTTT.

The chain combines TRBV12-3 or TRBV12-4 with TRBJ1-1, with D maybe TRBD1 (6 bases). The CDR3 extends over 13 amino acids. V was clipped by 7 bases and J by 3 bases, with 12 bases between them. The chain's CDR3 is CASTPKGDTEAFF. Written as DNA, the CDR3 is TGTGCCAGCACCCCAAAGGGGGACACTGAAGCTTTCTTT.

V gene TRBV7-9 combines with J gene TRBJ2-7, with TRBD2 as a possible D gene (7 bases). The V gene lost 1 base and the J gene lost 5 bases, with 18 bases spanning the gap. The CDR3 contains 16 residues. Germline-derived CDR1 and CDR2 are SEHNR and FQNEAQ (reference sequence). The CDR3 reads CASSLGRQGSGDEQYF. In DNA form, the CDR3 reads TGTGCCAGCAGCTTAGGGCGTCAGGGGAGCGGGGACGAGCAGTACTTC. Full variable domain (rest looked up from reference TRBV7-9 and TRBJ2-7): DTGVSQNPRHKITKRGQNVTFRCDPISEHNRLYWYRQTLGQGPEFLTYFQNEAQLEKSRLLSDRFSAERPKGSFSTLEIQRTEQGDSAMYLCASSLGRQGSGDEQYFGPGTRLTVT.

This clonotype was detected only a few times. This sequence joins TRBV3-1 and TRBJ2-5; D call uncertain. CDR1 is LGHDT and CDR2 is YNNKEL in the germline V gene (reference sequence). This CDR3 is built from 15 residues. The ends were cut back, 1 base at V and 2 bases at J, with 11 bases in the middle. CDR3 region: CASSQGIVPQETQYF. In nucleotides, the CDR3 is TGTGCCAGCAGCCAAGGAATAGTTCCACAAGAGACCCAGTACTTC.

This clonotype was seen more than once but under ten times. V and J are TRBV5-1 and TRBJ2-7; TRBD2 agrees at 10 bases. The length of the CDR3 is 15 residues. V trimming: 2 bases; J trimming: 0 bases; junction bases outside the gene matches: 2. Germline CDR1 is SGHRS and CDR2 is YFSETQ. CDR3 nucleotides: TGCGCCAGCAGCTTTGGACTAGCGGCCTCCTACGAGCAGTACTTC. Translating it yields CASSFGLAASYEQYF.

This clonotype came up many times. This chain links TRBV27 with TRBJ2-2; D not certain. V lost 8 bases and J lost 0, with 7 bases in between. This CDR3 has 13 residues. CDR1 and CDR2 (germline): MNHEY, SMNVEV (reference sequence). CDR3: CASLETNTGELFF. The CDR3 coding sequence is TGTGCCAGCCTTGAAACGAACACCGGGGAGCTGTTTTTT.

The gene calls are TRBV20-1 and TRBJ1-5; D perhaps matches TRBD1 (6 bases). V lost 5 bases to trimming and J lost 4 bases, with 12 bases between them. This CDR3 is 13 amino acids long. CDR1 and CDR2 (germline): DFQATT, SNEGSKA (reference sequence). The CDR3 coding sequence is TGCAGTGCTTCGCGAGGGGGGAATCAGCCCCAGCATTTT. Amino acid sequence: CSASRGGNQPQHF.

The chain is built from TRBV2 and TRBJ2-4; 9 nucleotides line up with TRBD2. With V trimmed by 4 bases and J by 4 bases, 11 bases remained unmatched. Germline V gene sequence: CDR1 SNHLY, CDR2 FYNNEI. The CDR3 consists of 17 residues. CDR3 in DNA: TGTGCCAGCAGTGGAGCAATAGCGGGAGTGTCAAAAAACATTCAGTACTTC. Amino acids: CASSGAIAGVSKNIQYF.

This clonotype appeared many times. The chain uses TRBV5-4 and TRBJ2-1; 10 nucleotides agree with TRBD2. The CDR3 contains 15 residues. After removal of 4 bases from V and 4 bases from J, the junction contained 5 bases not matched to a gene. Germline V gives CDR1 SGHNT, CDR2 YYREEE (reference sequence). The CDR3 coding sequence is TGTGCCAGCAGCCCCGGACTAGCGGATTACAATGAGCAGTTCTTC. It codes for CASSPGLADYNEQFF. Combining the CDR3 with reference TRBV5-4 and TRBJ2-1 gives the whole variable domain ETGVTQSPTHLIKTRGQQVTLRCSSQSGHNTVSWYQQALGQGPQFIFQYYREEENGRGNFPPRFSGLQFPNYSSELNVNALELDDSALYLCASSPGLADYNEQFFGPGTRLTVL.

This clonotype was seen a few times. The V call is TRBV6-6, the J call TRBJ2-3, with D unresolved. The ends were cut back, 6 bases at V and 9 bases at J, with 13 bases in the middle. This CDR3 spans 12 amino acids. Germline CDR1 MNHNY, CDR2 SVGAGI (reference sequence). CDR3 protein: CASSKDSNTQYF. Written as DNA, the CDR3 is TGTGCCAGCAGCAAAGACTCGAACACGCAGTATTTT.

The sample holds a few counts of this clonotype. The genes are TRBV24-1 and TRBJ2-3; D gene unclear. This CDR3 is built from 16 residues. V lost 0 bases to trimming and J lost 0 bases, with 9 bases between them. Germline CDR1 is KGHDR and CDR2 is SFDVKD. The CDR3 sequence: CATSDLTGASTDTQYF. In DNA, the CDR3 is TGTGCCACCAGTGATTTGACTGGAGCTAGCACAGATACGCAGTATTTT.

This clonotype has a handful of counts. The V gene is TRBV14, the J gene TRBJ2-7; no definite D call. Trimming took off 3 bases at V and 6 bases at J, with 9 bases between the two ends. Germline CDR1 reads SGHDN; CDR2 reads FVKESK. This CDR3 region has 12 residues. CDR3 in DNA: TGTGCCAGCAGCCATTCTAGTACCGAGCAGTACTTC. As protein: CASSHSSTEQYF. The variable domain in full, completed from reference TRBV14 and TRBJ2-7, reads EAGVTQFPSHSVIEKGQTVTLRCDPISGHDNLYWYRRVMGKEIKFLLHFVKESKQDESGMPNNRFLAERTGGTYSTLKVQPAELEDSGVYFCASSHSSTEQYFGPGTRLTVT.

This clonotype was detected many times. This chain joins TRBV29-1 and TRBJ2-5; 7 positions match TRBD1. The CDR3 is made up of 14 amino acids. V was clipped by 1 base and J by 7 bases; unmatched bases: 9. Germline values: CDR1 SQVTM, CDR2 ANQGSEA. CDR3 coding DNA: TGCAGCGTTGAAGTCGGGACAGATTTGGGGACCCAGTACTTC. It is translated as CSVEVGTDLGTQYF. Complete variable domain (other parts from reference TRBV29-1 and TRBJ2-5): SAVISQKPSRDICQRGTSLTIQCQVDSQVTMMFWYRQQPGQSLTLIATANQGSEATYESGFVIDKFPISRPNLTFSTLTVSNMSPEDSSIYLCSVEVGTDLGTQYFGPGTRLLVL.

This clonotype was picked up many times. V and J are TRBV6-5 and TRBJ2-2, with TRBD2 matching 13 bases. CDR1 is MNHEY, CDR2 SVGAGI, per germline. The CDR3 runs 18 residues. With V trimmed by 5 bases and J by 1 base, 7 bases remained unmatched. CDR3 in DNA: TGTGCCAGCAGTCCACAGGGACTAGCGGGAAGGAACACCGGGGAGCTGTTTTTT. This translates into CASSPQGLAGRNTGELFF.

This clonotype has at least ten counts. The rearrangement links TRBV6-1 to TRBJ2-3, with TRBD2 identical over 7 bases. Germline V gene lookup returns CDR1 MNHNS and CDR2 SASEGT. The CDR3 runs to 13 residues. Unmatched junction bases numbered 3, after V lost 4 bases and J lost 5 bases. The CDR3 DNA sequence: TGTGCCAGCAGTGGGCAGCGGGGAGATACGCAGTATTTT. Translation: CASSGQRGDTQYF.

This clonotype was seen at least ten times. The chain recombines TRBV14 with TRBJ1-6; D is unresolved. Germline V lookup: CDR1 SGHDN, CDR2 FVKESK. Trimming shortened V by 2 bases and J by 10 bases, and 18 bases separated the two germline ends. The CDR3 spans 16 residues. CDR3 protein: CASSQWLGLAISPLHF. The CDR3 DNA reads as TGTGCCAGCAGCCAATGGTTAGGGCTCGCGATCTCACCCCTCCACTTT.

This clonotype was picked up a small number of times. In nucleotides, the CDR3 is TGTGCCACCAGCAGAGATCAGTCCGGGACTAGCACAGATACGCAGTATTTT. It translates to CATSRDQSGTSTDTQYF. The rearrangement links TRBV15 to TRBJ2-3, with a weak D call TRBD2 (6 bases). In germline, CDR1 is LNHNV, CDR2 YYDKDF (reference sequence). The CDR3 spans 17 residues. V lost 0 bases and J 0 bases, leaving 13 bases between the germline ends.

This clonotype showed up just a few times. V gene TRBV12-5 combines with J gene TRBJ2-1, with D unclear. V was shortened by 0 bases and J by 7 bases, with 4 bases between the two germline ends. Germline values: CDR1 LGHNT, CDR2 FRNRAP. This CDR3 is built from 12 residues. The CDR3 DNA follows: TGTGCTAGTGGTTTGGTAGGGAATGAGCAGTTCTTC. It is translated as CASGLVGNEQFF.

This clonotype came up many times. This chain joins TRBV4-2 and TRBJ2-7; TRBD1 might be the D (6 bases). The V end lost 3 bases, the J end lost 3 bases, and 12 bases lay between the germline ends. The CDR3 totals 14 residues. Germline assignment: CDR1 LGHNA and CDR2 YNFKEQ. The CDR3, as DNA: TGTGCCAGCAGCCATGAAACGGACAGCTACGAGCAGTACTTC. Residues: CASSHETDSYEQYF.

This clonotype was recorded a few times. The V and J genes are TRBV11-2 and TRBJ2-5; no definite D call. Germline values: CDR1 SGHAT, CDR2 FQNNGV. V lost 2 bases to trimming and J lost 5 bases, with 9 bases between them. CDR3 length: 13 amino acids. CDR3 sequence reads: CASSLTVLETQYF. The CDR3 coding sequence is TGTGCCAGCAGCTTAACAGTATTGGAGACCCAGTACTTC.

Ten or more counts support this clonotype. The V and J genes are TRBV7-6 and TRBJ1-1; D is undetermined. V gave up 1 base and J gave up 0 bases, with 12 bases separating them. Germline V gene sequence: CDR1 SGHVS, CDR2 FNYEAQ. The CDR3 is made up of 16 amino acids. The CDR3 here is CASSLVQTNMNTEAFF. CDR3 bases: TGTGCCAGCAGCTTAGTACAGACCAACATGAACACTGAAGCTTTCTTT.

V usage is TRBV5-1 and J usage is TRBJ1-4; possibly TRBD1 for D (5 bases). Germline lookup yields CDR1 SGHRS and CDR2 YFSETQ. The CDR3 covers 14 residues. V gave up 2 bases and J gave up 8 bases, with 13 bases separating them. The CDR3 coding sequence is TGCGCCAGCAGCTTAAGACAGACCGGCGAAAAACTGTTTTTT. It codes for CASSLRQTGEKLFF.

This clonotype has at least ten counts. The chain is built from TRBV12-3 or TRBV12-4 and TRBJ1-3; 7 bases match TRBD1. Trimming cost V 5 bases and J 0 bases; bases outside gene matches: 1. This CDR3 is built from 14 residues. CDR3 in amino acids: CASSHRGSGNTIYF. In DNA form, the CDR3 reads TGTGCCAGCAGTCACAGGGGCTCTGGAAACACCATATATTTT.

This clonotype was recorded at least ten times. The chain employs TRBV30 and TRBJ1-1; 8 bases are shared with TRBD1. CDR1 is GTSNPN and CDR2 is SVGIG in the germline V gene (reference sequence). V shed 3 bases and J 3 bases; nucleotides not matched to a gene: 3. The CDR3 is made up of 13 amino acids. DNA of the CDR3: TGTGCCTGGAGCCTACAGGGGGACACTGAAGCTTTCTTT. This translates into CAWSLQGDTEAFF.

This clonotype was counted ten times or more. This chain links TRBV4-3 with TRBJ1-2; unclear D gene. Trimming shortened V by 0 bases and J by 4 bases, and 12 bases separated the two germline ends. This CDR3 is 15 amino acids long. Germline V lookup: CDR1 LGHNA, CDR2 YSLEER. Written as DNA, the CDR3 is TGCGCCAGCAGCCAAGAGAGTCAGAAGGCCTATGGCTACACCTTC. Its translation is CASSQESQKAYGYTF.

V and J are TRBV7-6 and TRBJ1-1; 9 nucleotides match TRBD1. Germline V gene sequence: CDR1 SGHVS, CDR2 FNYEAQ. The CDR3 totals 14 residues. The V and J ends lost 3 bases and 2 bases, in that order; junction bases with no gene match: 1. The CDR3 nucleotides are TGTGCCAGCAGCTTGACAGGGGGAAACACTGAAGCTTTCTTT. It specifies CASSLTGGNTEAFF.

This clonotype came up many times. The rearrangement links TRBV27 to TRBJ2-3; D ambiguous. Germline CDR1 reads MNHEY; CDR2 reads SMNVEV (reference sequence). This CDR3 region has 15 residues. Trimming took 3 bases from V and 2 from J, leaving 12 bases between them. The CDR3 here is CASSFGSAYTDTQYF. CDR3 bases: TGTGCCAGCAGTTTTGGTTCAGCATACACAGATACGCAGTATTTT.

The rearrangement links TRBV27 to TRBJ2-4; TRBD1 matches at 8 bases. CDR1 is MNHEY and CDR2 is SMNVEV in the germline V gene (reference sequence). V trimming: 6 bases; J trimming: 0 bases; junction bases outside the gene matches: 13. The CDR3 has 18 amino acids. The CDR3 DNA sequence: TGTGCCAGCAGGGCAGGGGGCCTGCTCAGACTAGCCAAAAACATTCAGTACTTC. Protein: CASRAGGLLRLAKNIQYF.

The CDR3 spells CASSSGSYNEQFF. CDR3 coding DNA: TGTGCCAGTAGTAGCGGCAGCTACAATGAGCAGTTCTTC. The V and J genes are TRBV19 and TRBJ2-1; D remains ambiguous. CDR3 length: 13 amino acids. Germline V lookup: CDR1 LNHDA, CDR2 SQIVND (reference sequence). V dropped 4 bases and J dropped 3 bases, with 7 bases sitting between them.